These 18 T cell receptor beta chains originate from one sample sequenced in a study of cytomegalovirus exposure and HLA in healthy donors. Only in-frame clones appear in the TCRdb table, and some are missing; sequencing was by immunoSEQ multiplex PCR. The table lists some 140,000 clones, about four fifths of them singletons. The source material was PBMCs. Receptors originate from a woman aged 25-40 years in good health and CMV-seronegative.

This clone has just one count. The chain links TRBV27 to TRBJ1-6; no clear D. Per the germline V gene, CDR1 is MNHEY and CDR2 is SMNVEV (reference sequence). The CDR3 extends over 16 amino acids. V dropped 3 bases and J dropped 8 bases, with 17 bases sitting between them. The CDR3 region is CASSFRFYGKDSPLHF. The CDR3 bases are TGTGCCAGCAGTTTTCGTTTTTACGGGAAGGATTCACCCCTCCACTTT.

The table lists this clone with many counts. The chain's CDR3 is CAWSSYNEKLFF. The CDR3, as DNA: TGTGCCTGGAGTAGCTATAATGAAAAACTGTTTTTT. The genes are TRBV30 and TRBJ1-4, with D unclear. The germline V and J ends were trimmed by 2 bases and 4 bases, with 5 bases remaining between them. This CDR3 is built from 12 residues. Germline V lookup: CDR1 GTSNPN, CDR2 SVGIG (reference sequence).

This chain's CDR3 is CASSLLAESSYNEQFF. DNA of the CDR3: TGTGCCAGCAGCTTGTTAGCGGAAAGCTCCTACAATGAGCAGTTCTTC. V and J are TRBV7-8 and TRBJ2-1, with D maybe TRBD2 (6 bases). Germline assignment: CDR1 SGHVS and CDR2 FQNEAQ. This CDR3 is 16 amino acids long. V was clipped by 3 bases and J by 0 bases, with 12 bases between them.

This clone has just one count. The chain links TRBV2 to TRBJ2-3; TRBD2 agrees at 8 bases. Trimming took 6 bases from V and 1 from J; bases not matched to a gene: 15. The CDR3 has 18 residues. Germline CDR1 is SNHLY and CDR2 is FYNNEI. The CDR3 region has the DNA TGTGCCAGCAGCCTGACAGGACTAGCACTTTTGGGCACAGATACGCAGTATTTT. Amino acid sequence: CASSLTGLALLGTDTQYF.

The chain joins TRBV5-1 to TRBJ2-2; 8 bases are a match to TRBD1. The V gene end was trimmed by 3 bases and the J gene end by 7 bases; junction bases not matched to a gene: 8. This CDR3 is 15 amino acids long. Germline-derived CDR1 and CDR2 are SGHRS and YFSETQ. CDR3 coding DNA: TGCGCCAGCAGCTCGGAAGGACAGGGATTCGGGGAGCTGTTTTTT. Translated, it gives CASSSEGQGFGELFF.

The chain recombines TRBV5-1 with TRBJ2-1; 9 bases match TRBD1. Germline V gives CDR1 SGHRS, CDR2 YFSETQ. CDR3 length: 15 amino acids. Trimming cost V 0 bases and J 6 bases; bases outside gene matches: 4. In nucleotides, the CDR3 is TGCGCCAGCAGCTTGGGACAGGGGGTGATCAATGAGCAGTTCTTC. Protein product: CASSLGQGVINEQFF.

The chain employs TRBV6-5 and TRBJ1-3; D gene uncertain. Trimming left V 8 bases short and J 0 bases short, with 8 bases between. CDR1 is MNHEY, CDR2 SVGAGI, per germline. The CDR3 extends over 13 amino acids. This CDR3 reads CASLQSSGNTIYF. The CDR3 region has the DNA TGTGCCAGCCTACAGAGCTCTGGAAACACCATATATTTT.

The V gene is TRBV5-1, the J gene TRBJ1-5, with 8 nucleotides matching TRBD1. Per germline, CDR1 SGHRS and CDR2 YFSETQ. The trim removed 4 bases at V and 3 bases at J, leaving 6 bases unmatched. The CDR3 is 15 residues long. CDR3 in amino acids: CASSPGTGSNQPQHF. The CDR3 bases are TGCGCCAGCAGCCCCGGGACAGGCTCCAATCAGCCCCAGCATTTT. The full variable domain, rest sourced from reference TRBV5-1 and TRBJ1-5, is KAGVTQTPRYLIKTRGQQVTLSCSPISGHRSVSWYQQTPGQGLQFLFEYFSETQRNKGNFPGRFSGRQFSNSRSEMNVSTLELGDSALYLCASSPGTGSNQPQHFGDGTRLSIL.

The chain links TRBV10-3 to TRBJ2-3; TRBD2 matches 12 bases. J lost 4 bases, V lost 4 bases, and 6 bases had no gene match. The CDR3 runs to 16 residues. Germline CDR1 and CDR2: ENHRY and SYGVKD. CDR3 coding DNA: TGTGCCATCAGTGGGAGACTAGCGGGGGTGGCAGATACGCAGTATTTT. Translated, it gives CAISGRLAGVADTQYF.

The chain uses TRBV7-9 and TRBJ2-1; tentatively, D is TRBD2 (6 bases). The CDR3 is 15 amino acids. Trimming pared 10 bases from V and 3 bases from J, leaving 19 bases between. The V gene's germline CDR1 is SEHNR and CDR2 FQNEAQ (reference sequence). The CDR3 DNA reads TGTGCCACACGCACCGGGGAGGAATTCTACAATGAGCAGTTCTTC. Translating gives CATRTGEEFYNEQFF.

The chain couples TRBV5-6 to TRBJ1-2, with TRBD1 matching over 9 bases. The V gene's germline CDR1 is SGHDT and CDR2 YYEEEE. V lost 0 bases, J lost 7 bases, and 7 bases stayed unmatched. This CDR3 region has 15 residues. The CDR3: CASSLGQGGTSGYTF. CDR3 coding DNA: TGTGCCAGCAGCTTGGGACAGGGGGGTACCTCTGGCTACACCTTC.

This sequence joins TRBV6-5 and TRBJ1-1; a weak D match, TRBD1 (5 bases). Looked up from germline, CDR1 is MNHEY and CDR2 is SVGAGI. The CDR3 spans 13 residues. V was cut by 4 bases and J by 5 bases, with 11 bases left in between. The CDR3 DNA sequence: TGTGCCAGCAGTTTTATGGGGGGAACTGAAGCTTTCTTT. It specifies CASSFMGGTEAFF.

This sequence joins TRBV5-1 and TRBJ2-5; TRBD1 aligns across 8 bases. This CDR3 region has 15 residues. Germline CDR1 and CDR2: SGHRS and YFSETQ. Germline trimming cut 1 base from V and 5 bases from J; bases unmatched to any gene: 7. The CDR3 here is CASSLRTGWMETQYF. CDR3 bases: TGCGCCAGCAGCTTGAGGACAGGGTGGATGGAGACCCAGTACTTC.

This clone was observed once. The gene calls are TRBV4-1 and TRBJ2-5; D is unresolved. Trimming shortened V by 1 base and J by 5 bases, and 14 bases separated the two germline ends. The CDR3 has 15 residues. In germline, CDR1 is MGHRA, CDR2 YSYEKL. The CDR3 sequence is CASSQGELSSETQYF. CDR3 in DNA: TGCGCCAGCAGCCAAGGAGAGCTGTCATCGGAGACCCAGTACTTC.

The gene calls are TRBV29-1 and TRBJ1-1; D is ambiguous. V dropped 3 bases and J dropped 4 bases, with 9 bases sitting between them. This CDR3 comprises 12 residues. Germline V lookup: CDR1 SQVTM, CDR2 ANQGSEA. The CDR3 region has the DNA TGCAGCGTTGAGGGTACGGGCACTGAAGCTTTCTTT. Translating it yields CSVEGTGTEAFF.

The chain carries TRBV15 and TRBJ1-6; 9 bases fit TRBD1. The junction had 5 bases not matched to a gene; V was cut back by 8 bases and J by 6 bases. CDR3 size: 14 residues. CDR1 is LNHNV and CDR2 is YYDKDF in the germline V gene (reference sequence). CDR3 residues: CATRTGDINSPLHF. CDR3 DNA sequence: TGTGCCACCCGGACAGGGGACATTAATTCACCCCTCCACTTT.

The chain has TRBV6-5 and TRBJ1-4; 9 bases match TRBD1. V lost 8 bases to trimming and J lost 8 bases; unmatched junction nucleotides: 12. This CDR3 is 15 amino acids long. Germline V CDR1 and CDR2: MNHEY, SVGAGI. The CDR3 nucleotides read TGTGCCAGCGGGCATGACAGGGGGTACGGAGAAAAACTGTTTTTT. Amino acids: CASGHDRGYGEKLFF.

This sequence joins TRBV5-6 and TRBJ2-4; maybe TRBD2 (6 bases). Per germline, CDR1 SGHDT and CDR2 YYEEEE. The CDR3 extends over 14 amino acids. V was pared by 5 bases and J by 1 base, with 10 bases between. The CDR3 loop reads CASSVGGAKNIQYF. CDR3 nucleotide sequence: TGTGCCAGCAGTGTAGGAGGGGCCAAAAACATTCAGTACTTC.